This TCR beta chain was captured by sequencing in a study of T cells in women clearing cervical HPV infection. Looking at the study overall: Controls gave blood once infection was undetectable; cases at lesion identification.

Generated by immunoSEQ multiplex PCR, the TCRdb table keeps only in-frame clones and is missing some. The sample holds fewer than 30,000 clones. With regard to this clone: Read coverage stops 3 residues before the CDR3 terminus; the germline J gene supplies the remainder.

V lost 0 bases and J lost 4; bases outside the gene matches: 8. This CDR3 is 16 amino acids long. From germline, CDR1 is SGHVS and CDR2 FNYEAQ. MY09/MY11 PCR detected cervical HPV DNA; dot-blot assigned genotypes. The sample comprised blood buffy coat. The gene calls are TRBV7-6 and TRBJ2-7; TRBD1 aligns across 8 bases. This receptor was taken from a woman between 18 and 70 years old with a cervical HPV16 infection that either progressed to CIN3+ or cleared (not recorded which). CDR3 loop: CASSLAADRAAYEQYF. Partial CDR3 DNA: TGTGCCAGCAGCTTAGCAGCGGACAGGGCTGCATACGAG.